One TCR beta chain is described in this entry. Its matching antigen is unknown. V lost 1 base, J lost 7 bases, and 7 bases lay in between. CDR3 length: 13 amino acids. The sample belongs to a study of T-cell memory formation after mild COVID-19. Overall study context: In these data, TCR clusters were largely donor specific.

The study, taken as a whole, reports: Later expanders leaned CD4+, whereas day 15 to 85 contracting clones were balanced CD4/CD8.

One entry per CDR3 protein, called by TCRdb with MiXCR from the 5' RACE reads. This sample carries around 300,000 distinct CDR3 sequences, more than 13% of them seen once, and the ten largest clones take under 25%. The rearrangement links TRBV12-3 or TRBV12-4 to TRBJ1-4, with D unresolved. The TCR was taken from a man aged 18 to 29 who had mild COVID-19 (a few samples of this study predate the infection). Cell type and time point are not known. Sequencing was carried out using PBMCs or a T cell subset sorted from them (not recorded which). CDR3 in DNA: TGTGCCAGCAGTTTAGGACAACTTGAAAAACTGTTTTTT. This encodes CASSLGQLEKLFF.